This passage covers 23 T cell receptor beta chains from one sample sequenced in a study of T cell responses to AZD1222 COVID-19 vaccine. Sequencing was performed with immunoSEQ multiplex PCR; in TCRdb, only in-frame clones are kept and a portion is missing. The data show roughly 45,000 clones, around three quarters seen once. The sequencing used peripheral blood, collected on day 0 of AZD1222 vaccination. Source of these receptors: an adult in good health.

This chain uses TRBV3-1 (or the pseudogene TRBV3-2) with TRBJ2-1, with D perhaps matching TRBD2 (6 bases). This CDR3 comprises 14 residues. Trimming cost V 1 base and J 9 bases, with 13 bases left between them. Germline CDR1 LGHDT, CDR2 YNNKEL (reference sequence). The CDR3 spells CASSQGGGKTEQFF. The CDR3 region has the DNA TGTGCCAGCAGCCAAGGGGGCGGGAAAACTGAGCAGTTCTTC.

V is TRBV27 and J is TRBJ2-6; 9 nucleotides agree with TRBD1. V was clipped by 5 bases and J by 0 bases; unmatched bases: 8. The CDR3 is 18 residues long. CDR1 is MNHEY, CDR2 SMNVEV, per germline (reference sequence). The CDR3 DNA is TGTGCCAGCAGTGGGACAGGGTTTACACTCTCTGGGGCCAACGTCCTGACTTTC. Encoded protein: CASSGTGFTLSGANVLTF.

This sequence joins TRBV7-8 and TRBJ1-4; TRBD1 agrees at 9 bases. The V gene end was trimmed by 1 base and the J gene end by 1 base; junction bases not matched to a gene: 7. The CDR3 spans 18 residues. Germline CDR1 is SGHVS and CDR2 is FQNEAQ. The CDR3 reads CASSLGQQGAGTNEKLFF. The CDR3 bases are TGTGCCAGCAGCTTAGGCCAACAGGGGGCAGGAACTAATGAAAAACTGTTTTTT.

CDR3 coding DNA: TGTGCCAGCAGCTTGGACTGGACAGGGGGTAATAATCAGCCCCAGCATTTT. Its protein is CASSLDWTGGNNQPQHF. The rearrangement uses TRBV5-8 and TRBJ1-5; TRBD1 aligns across 10 bases. The junction had 7 bases not matched to a gene; V was cut back by 0 bases and J by 4 bases. This CDR3 has 17 amino acids. CDR1 is SGHTS and CDR2 is YDEGEE in the germline V gene.

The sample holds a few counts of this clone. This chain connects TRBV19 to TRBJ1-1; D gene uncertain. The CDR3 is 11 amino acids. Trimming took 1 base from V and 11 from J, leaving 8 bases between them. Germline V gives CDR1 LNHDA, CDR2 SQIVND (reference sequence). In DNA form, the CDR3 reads TGTGCCAGTAGTATAGGACGGAGGGCTTTCTTT. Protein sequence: CASSIGRRAFF.

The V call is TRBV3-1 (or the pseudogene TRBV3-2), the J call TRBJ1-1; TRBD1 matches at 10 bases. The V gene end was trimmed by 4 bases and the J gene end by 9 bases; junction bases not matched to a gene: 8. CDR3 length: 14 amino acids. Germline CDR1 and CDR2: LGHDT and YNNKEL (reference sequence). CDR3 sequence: CASSPRDRGNQAFF. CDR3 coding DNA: TGTGCCAGCAGCCCCCGGGACAGGGGCAACCAAGCTTTCTTT.

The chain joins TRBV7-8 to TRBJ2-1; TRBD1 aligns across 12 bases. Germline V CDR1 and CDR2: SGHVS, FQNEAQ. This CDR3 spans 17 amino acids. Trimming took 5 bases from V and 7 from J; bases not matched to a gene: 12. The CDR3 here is CASSPLMGTGGRNEQFF. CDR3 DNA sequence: TGTGCCAGCAGCCCTCTTATGGGGACAGGGGGCAGGAATGAGCAGTTCTTC.

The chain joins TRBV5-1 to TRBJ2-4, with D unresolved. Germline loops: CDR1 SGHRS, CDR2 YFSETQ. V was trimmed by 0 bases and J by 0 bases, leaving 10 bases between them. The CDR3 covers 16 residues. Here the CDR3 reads CASSLEGILAKNIQYF. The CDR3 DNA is TGCGCCAGCAGCTTGGAAGGGATACTAGCCAAAAACATTCAGTACTTC.

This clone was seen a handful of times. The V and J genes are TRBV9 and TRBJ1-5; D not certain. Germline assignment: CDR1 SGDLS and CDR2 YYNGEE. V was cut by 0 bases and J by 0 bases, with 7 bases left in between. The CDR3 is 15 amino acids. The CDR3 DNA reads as TGTGCCAGCAGCGTAGGGTCAAATAGCAATCAGCCCCAGCATTTT. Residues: CASSVGSNSNQPQHF.

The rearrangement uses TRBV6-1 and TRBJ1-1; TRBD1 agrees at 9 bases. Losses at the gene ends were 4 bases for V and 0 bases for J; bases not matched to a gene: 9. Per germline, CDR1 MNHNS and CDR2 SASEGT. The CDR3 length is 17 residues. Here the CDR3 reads CASSVDRGGKMNTEAFF. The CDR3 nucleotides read TGTGCCAGCAGTGTAGACAGGGGGGGCAAAATGAACACTGAAGCTTTCTTT.

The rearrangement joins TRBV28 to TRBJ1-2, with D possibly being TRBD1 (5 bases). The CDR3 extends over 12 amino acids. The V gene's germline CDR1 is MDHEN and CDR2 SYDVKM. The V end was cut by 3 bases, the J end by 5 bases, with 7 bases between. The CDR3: CASSFGGYGYTF. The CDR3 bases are TGTGCCAGCAGTTTTGGGGGGTATGGCTACACCTTC.

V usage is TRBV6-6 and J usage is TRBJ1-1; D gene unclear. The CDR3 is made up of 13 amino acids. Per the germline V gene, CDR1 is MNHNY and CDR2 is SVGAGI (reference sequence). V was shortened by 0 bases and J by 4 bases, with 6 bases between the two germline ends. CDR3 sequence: CASSYSIPTEAFF. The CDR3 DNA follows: TGTGCCAGCAGTTACTCGATCCCCACTGAAGCTTTCTTT.

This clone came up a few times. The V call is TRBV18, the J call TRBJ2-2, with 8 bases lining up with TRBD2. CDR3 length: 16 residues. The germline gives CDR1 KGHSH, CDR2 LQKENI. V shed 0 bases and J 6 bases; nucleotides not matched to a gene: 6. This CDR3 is CASSPPGLAGAGELFF. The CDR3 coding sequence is TGTGCCAGCTCACCACCGGGGCTAGCGGGTGCCGGGGAGCTGTTTTTT.

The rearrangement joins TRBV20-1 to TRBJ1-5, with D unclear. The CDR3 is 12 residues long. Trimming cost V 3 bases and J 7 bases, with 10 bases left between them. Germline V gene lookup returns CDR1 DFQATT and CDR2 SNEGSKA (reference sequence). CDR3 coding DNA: TGCAGTGCTAGTGGGAGAAGACAGCCCCAGCATTTT. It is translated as CSASGRRQPQHF.

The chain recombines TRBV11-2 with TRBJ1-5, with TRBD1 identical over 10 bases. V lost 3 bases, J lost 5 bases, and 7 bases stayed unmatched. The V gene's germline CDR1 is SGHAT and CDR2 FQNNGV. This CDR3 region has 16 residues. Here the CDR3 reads CASSLASGTGDQPQHF. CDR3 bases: TGTGCCAGCAGCTTGGCTTCCGGGACAGGGGATCAGCCCCAGCATTTT. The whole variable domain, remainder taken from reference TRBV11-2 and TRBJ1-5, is EAGVAQSPRYKIIEKRQSVAFWCNPISGHATLYWYQQILGQGPKLLIQFQNNGVVDDSQLPKDRFSAERLKGVDSTLKIQPAKLEDSAVYLCASSLASGTGDQPQHFGDGTRLSIL.

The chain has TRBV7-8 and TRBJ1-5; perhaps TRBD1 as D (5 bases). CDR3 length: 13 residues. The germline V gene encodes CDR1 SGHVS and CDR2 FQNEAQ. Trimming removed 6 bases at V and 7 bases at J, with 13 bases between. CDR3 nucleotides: TGTGCCAGCAGGCGGGGGGGGGACCAGCCCCAGCATTTT. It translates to CASRRGGDQPQHF.

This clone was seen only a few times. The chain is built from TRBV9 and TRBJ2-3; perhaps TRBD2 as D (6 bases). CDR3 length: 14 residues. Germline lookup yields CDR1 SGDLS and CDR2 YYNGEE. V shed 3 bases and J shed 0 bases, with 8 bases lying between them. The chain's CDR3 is CASSGSGSTDTQYF. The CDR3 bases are TGTGCCAGCAGCGGTAGCGGTAGCACAGATACGCAGTATTTT. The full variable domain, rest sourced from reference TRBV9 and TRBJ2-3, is DSGVTQTPKHLITATGQRVTLRCSPRSGDLSVYWYQQSLDQGLQFLIQYYNGEERAKGNILERFSAQQFPDLHSELNLSSLELGDSALYFCASSGSGSTDTQYFGPGTRLTVL.

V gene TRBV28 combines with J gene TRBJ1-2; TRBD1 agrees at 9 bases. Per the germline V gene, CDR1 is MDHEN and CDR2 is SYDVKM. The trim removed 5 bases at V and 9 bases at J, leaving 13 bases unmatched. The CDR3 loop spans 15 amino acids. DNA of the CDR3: TGTGCCAGCAGTACACGGACAGGGGCGAAAGAAAGCTACACCTTC. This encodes CASSTRTGAKESYTF.

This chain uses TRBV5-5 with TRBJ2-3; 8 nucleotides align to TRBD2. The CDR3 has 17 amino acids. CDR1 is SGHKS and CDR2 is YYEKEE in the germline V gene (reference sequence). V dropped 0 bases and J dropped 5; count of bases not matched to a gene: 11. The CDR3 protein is CASSLGWGGRPGDTQYF. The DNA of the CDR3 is TGTGCCAGCAGCTTGGGGTGGGGCGGGAGGCCTGGAGATACGCAGTATTTT.

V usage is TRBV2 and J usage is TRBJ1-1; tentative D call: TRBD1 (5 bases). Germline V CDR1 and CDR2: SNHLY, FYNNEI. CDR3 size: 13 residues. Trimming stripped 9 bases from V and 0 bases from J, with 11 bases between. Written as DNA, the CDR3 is TGTGCCAGTGCGGGACCGATGAACACTGAAGCTTTCTTT. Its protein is CASAGPMNTEAFF.

The CDR3 is CASSQVPGGEQYV. The CDR3 DNA reads as TGTGCCAGCAGCCAAGTACCTGGAGGCGAGCAGTACGTC. This sequence joins TRBV3-1 (or the pseudogene TRBV3-2) and TRBJ2-7, with D possibly matching TRBD2 (5 bases). CDR3 size: 13 residues. The V and J ends lost 1 base and 6 bases respectively, with 10 bases between them. Germline V gives CDR1 LGHDT, CDR2 YNNKEL (reference sequence).

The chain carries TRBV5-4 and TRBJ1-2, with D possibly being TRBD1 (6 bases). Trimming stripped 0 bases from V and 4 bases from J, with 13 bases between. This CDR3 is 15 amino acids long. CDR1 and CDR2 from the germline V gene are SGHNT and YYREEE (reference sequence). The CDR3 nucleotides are TGTGCCAGCAGCTTGGCAAGTGGGGGCCGCTATGGCTACACCTTC. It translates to CASSLASGGRYGYTF.

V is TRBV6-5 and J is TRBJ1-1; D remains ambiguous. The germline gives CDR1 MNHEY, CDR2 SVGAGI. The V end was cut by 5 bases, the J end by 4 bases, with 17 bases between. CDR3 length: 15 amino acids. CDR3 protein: CASSLATLSGTEAFF. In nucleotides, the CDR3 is TGTGCCAGCAGTCTCGCGACCCTGTCGGGCACTGAAGCTTTCTTT.